What follows are 24 T cell receptor beta chains derived from one specimen sequenced in a study of blood T cell repertoires in COVID-19. The repertoire was sequenced with immunoSEQ multiplex PCR; TCRdb's copy has only in-frame clones and lacks some. This sample carries approximately 500,000 clones, roughly 89% of them seen once, and the ten largest clones take over 0.7%. The sequencing sample was made of peripheral blood. The receptors originated from a young man with COVID-19, enrolled during active disease.

V gene TRBV7-9 combines with J gene TRBJ2-1, with 7 bases lining up with TRBD2. Germline trimming cut 9 bases from V and 3 bases from J; bases unmatched to any gene: 8. Germline CDR1 SEHNR, CDR2 FQNEAQ (reference sequence). The CDR3 totals 14 residues. The CDR3 DNA sequence: TGTGCCAGTAGAAGCGGGAAAAACTACAATGAGCAGTTCTTC. It translates to CASRSGKNYNEQFF.

The genes are TRBV11-2 and TRBJ2-3, with 7 bases matching TRBD2. The CDR3 is 13 residues long. Trimming removed 5 bases from V and 11 bases from J; junction bases left unmatched: 10. CDR1 is SGHAT, CDR2 FQNNGV, per germline. CDR3 region: CASSPPLGEGQYF. The CDR3 DNA reads TGTGCCAGCAGCCCCCCCTTAGGGGAGGGGCAGTATTTT.

The chain is built from TRBV7-8 and TRBJ2-5, with unresolved D. CDR1 SGHVS and CDR2 FQNEAQ come from the germline V gene. V was clipped by 1 base and J by 4 bases, with 13 bases between them. The CDR3 covers 15 residues. CDR3 sequence (DNA): TGTGCCAGCAGCTTAGGGCTAGAAGGTGTAGAGACCCAGTACTTC. Amino acids: CASSLGLEGVETQYF. Looking up the rest from reference TRBV7-8 and TRBJ2-5 gives the full variable domain: GAGVSQSPRYKVAKRGQDVALRCDPISGHVSLFWYQQALGQGPEFLTYFQNEAQLDKSGLPSDRFFAERPEGSVSTLKIQRTQQEDSAVYLCASSLGLEGVETQYFGPGTRLLVL.

The chain links TRBV5-1 to TRBJ2-3; 9 nucleotides agree with TRBD1. This CDR3 region has 15 residues. V shed 4 bases and J 4 bases; nucleotides not matched to a gene: 7. Germline assignment: CDR1 SGHRS and CDR2 YFSETQ. This CDR3 is CASSPVGQGSDTQYF. DNA for the CDR3: TGCGCCAGCAGCCCCGTCGGACAGGGGTCAGATACGCAGTATTTT.

The V gene is TRBV3-1 (or the pseudogene TRBV3-2), the J gene TRBJ1-2, with unresolved D. CDR3 length equals 12 residues. The V and J ends lost 5 bases and 3 bases respectively, with 7 bases between them. The germline V gene has CDR1 LGHDT and CDR2 YNNKEL (reference sequence). The CDR3 reads CASSSGDYGYTF. The CDR3 DNA reads TGTGCCAGCAGCTCGGGAGACTATGGCTACACCTTC.

Points on this clone: The junction does not match germline at one end; this may be a read error. The chain uses TRBV7-7 and TRBJ2-4; 12 bases map to TRBD2. The CDR3 runs 19 residues. Germline V CDR1 and CDR2: SSHAT, FNYEAQ (reference sequence). For the CDR3, the DNA is TGTGCTAGCAGCTTAGAAGCTAGCGGGAGGGCCCTAGCCAAAAACATTCAGTACTTC. It encodes CASSLEASGRALAKNIQYF.

This CDR3 is CASSLFGQPQHF. The DNA of the CDR3 is TGTGCCAGCAGCTTGTTTGGCCAGCCCCAGCATTTT. The J gene is TRBJ1-5, the V gene TRBV7-2; unclear D gene. Germline lookup yields CDR1 SGHTA and CDR2 FQGNSA. V gave up 3 bases and J gave up 7 bases, with 7 bases separating them. This CDR3 is built from 12 residues.

The rearrangement joins TRBV7-8 to TRBJ1-3, with 8 bases that match TRBD1. Germline CDR1 is SGHVS and CDR2 is FQNEAQ. After removal of 3 bases from V and 1 base from J, the junction contained 8 bases not matched to a gene. This CDR3 region has 17 residues. For the CDR3, the DNA is TGTGCCAGCAGCTTCGGACAGGGAAAAGGGTCTGGAAACACCATATATTTT. Encoded protein: CASSFGQGKGSGNTIYF.

Details on this clone: This CDR3 is also generated by other DNA sequences in the sample. The V and J genes are TRBV12-3 or TRBV12-4 and TRBJ2-5, with D uncertain. Trimming shortened V by 3 bases and J by 1 base, and 6 bases separated the two germline ends. The CDR3 contains 13 residues. Here the CDR3 reads CASSFGGQETQYF. The CDR3 DNA reads TGTGCCAGCAGTTTCGGCGGCCAAGAGACCCAGTACTTC.

With regard to this clone: The same CDR3 is also encoded by other DNA sequences in this sample. V usage is TRBV11-2 and J usage is TRBJ2-1, with 10 bases lining up with TRBD1. The CDR3 runs to 15 residues. With V trimmed by 5 bases and J by 1 base, 2 bases remained unmatched. Germline CDR1 is SGHAT and CDR2 is FQNNGV. The chain's CDR3 is CASSQDRGSYNEQFF. DNA of the CDR3: TGTGCCAGCAGCCAGGACAGGGGGTCCTACAATGAGCAGTTCTTC.

This chain joins TRBV15 and TRBJ2-2, with 13 bases identical to TRBD2. CDR3 length: 14 amino acids. V gave up 9 bases and J gave up 7 bases; unmatched junction bases: 5. Per germline, CDR1 LNHNV and CDR2 YYDKDF (reference sequence). This CDR3 reads CATRTSGGGGELFF. CDR3 sequence (DNA): TGTGCCACTAGGACTAGCGGGGGCGGCGGGGAGCTGTTTTTT.

The V and J genes are TRBV4-1 and TRBJ2-1; TRBD2 matches 7 bases. The CDR3 has 15 amino acids. V shed 0 bases and J 4 bases; nucleotides not matched to a gene: 3. CDR1 MGHRA and CDR2 YSYEKL come from the germline V gene. The CDR3 coding sequence is TGCGCCAGCAGCCAAGAAAAGCGGGGTTACAATGAGCAGTTCTTC. Protein: CASSQEKRGYNEQFF.

The gene calls are TRBV19 and TRBJ2-1; 7 positions match TRBD1. The CDR3 is made up of 13 amino acids. Germline CDR1 and CDR2: LNHDA and SQIVND (reference sequence). J lost 4 bases, V lost 7 bases, and 4 bases had no gene match. This CDR3 is CASTGQTYNEQFF. The CDR3 DNA sequence: TGTGCCAGTACGGGACAGACGTACAATGAGCAGTTCTTC.

The chain has TRBV5-1 and TRBJ2-3; the D gene is possibly TRBD1 (5 bases). Germline values: CDR1 SGHRS, CDR2 YFSETQ. The CDR3 consists of 16 residues. The ends were cut back, 1 base at V and 2 bases at J, with 14 bases in the middle. CDR3 sequence (DNA): TGCGCCAGCAGCTTGTTGGAGACAGTCGCCACAGATACGCAGTATTTT. This sequence encodes CASSLLETVATDTQYF.

The chain couples TRBV18 to TRBJ2-2, with D perhaps matching TRBD1 (5 bases). Germline assignment: CDR1 KGHSH and CDR2 LQKENI. The CDR3 contains 14 residues. V was trimmed by 1 base and J by 5 bases, leaving 8 bases between them. The CDR3 DNA sequence: TGTGCCAGCTCACCACAGGGGCGAACCGGGGAGCTGTTTTTT. It encodes CASSPQGRTGELFF.

This rearrangement joins TRBV2 to TRBJ2-1, with 14 nucleotides matching TRBD2. With V trimmed by 11 bases and J by 7 bases, 7 bases remained unmatched. Germline V gene lookup returns CDR1 SNHLY and CDR2 FYNNEI. The length of the CDR3 is 14 residues. CDR3 residues: CAGHGLAGGNEQFF. As DNA, the CDR3 is TGTGCCGGGCACGGACTAGCGGGAGGTAATGAGCAGTTCTTC.

The chain combines TRBV5-4 with TRBJ2-5, with 15 bases fitting TRBD2. The CDR3 loop spans 18 amino acids. V shed 4 bases and J 5 bases; nucleotides not matched to a gene: 12. Germline lookup yields CDR1 SGHNT and CDR2 YYREEE (reference sequence). The CDR3 coding sequence is TGTGCCAGCAGCACAGGACTAGCGGGGGGGTTCGGCTCCGAGACCCAGTACTTC. As protein: CASSTGLAGGFGSETQYF. The full variable domain, completed using reference TRBV5-4 and TRBJ2-5, is ETGVTQSPTHLIKTRGQQVTLRCSSQSGHNTVSWYQQALGQGPQFIFQYYREEENGRGNFPPRFSGLQFPNYSSELNVNALELDDSALYLCASSTGLAGGFGSETQYFGPGTRLLVL.

The rearrangement uses TRBV18 and TRBJ1-2; 8 nucleotides align to TRBD1. The length of the CDR3 is 13 residues. The V gene end was trimmed by 5 bases and the J gene end by 4 bases; junction bases not matched to a gene: 3. Looked up from germline, CDR1 is KGHSH and CDR2 is LQKENI. Here the CDR3 DNA reads TGTGCCAGCTCATCGACAGGGGCCTATGGCTACACCTTC. Translating gives CASSSTGAYGYTF. The complete variable domain, with remaining parts taken from reference TRBV18 and TRBJ1-2, reads NAGVMQNPRHLVRRRGQEARLRCSPMKGHSHVYWYRQLPEEGLKFMVYLQKENIIDESGMPKERFSAEFPKEGPSILRIQQVVRGDSAAYFCASSSTGAYGYTFGSGTRLTVV.

The rearrangement uses TRBV5-1 and TRBJ1-1; D unresolved. V lost 0 bases and J 7 bases, leaving 7 bases between the germline ends. The CDR3 has 12 amino acids. Germline values: CDR1 SGHRS, CDR2 YFSETQ. The CDR3 bases are TGCGCCAGCAGCTTGGAAGAGGGTGAAGCTTTCTTT. Its translation is CASSLEEGEAFF.

J is TRBJ2-5 and V is TRBV24-1; D ambiguous. The CDR3 spans 14 residues. V shed 7 bases and J shed 5 bases, with 16 bases lying between them. Germline values: CDR1 KGHDR, CDR2 SFDVKD. The CDR3 DNA sequence: TGTGCCACCAGCCTTGGGCCATCTGTGGAGACCCAGTACTTC. It codes for CATSLGPSVETQYF.

The genes are TRBV5-1 and TRBJ2-5; weak D call: TRBD2 (5 bases). CDR3 length equals 14 residues. Germline V gene lookup returns CDR1 SGHRS and CDR2 YFSETQ. The V end lost 4 bases, the J end lost 5 bases, and 15 bases lay between the germline ends. The CDR3 nucleotides read TGCGCCAGCAGCCCGGCGGGCGAGGGCGAGACCCAGTACTTC. It specifies CASSPAGEGETQYF.

The chain links TRBV12-3 or TRBV12-4 to TRBJ2-5; unclear D gene. The CDR3 is made up of 11 amino acids. Trimming pared 10 bases from V and 4 bases from J, leaving 10 bases between. The CDR3 region has the DNA TGTGCCATCCGCCTAGGAGAGACCCAGTACTTC. Its translation is CAIRLGETQYF.

Only one count was recorded for this clone. This sequence joins TRBV7-6 and TRBJ1-4; D gene uncertain. Trimming removed 1 base from V and 7 bases from J, with 13 bases in between. The CDR3 contains 15 residues. The germline gives CDR1 SGHVS, CDR2 FNYEAQ. Here the CDR3 reads CASSLGGAKGEKLFF. The DNA of the CDR3 is TGTGCCAGCAGCTTAGGTGGAGCCAAAGGTGAAAAACTGTTTTTT.

The chain's CDR3 is CAIRDSTGGYEQYF. In nucleotides, the CDR3 is TGTGCCATCAGGGACTCCACCGGGGGATACGAGCAGTACTTC. J is TRBJ2-7 and V is TRBV10-3, with D perhaps TRBD2 (6 bases). Per the germline V gene, CDR1 is ENHRY and CDR2 is SYGVKD. V gave up 6 bases and J gave up 4 bases, with 16 bases separating them. CDR3 length equals 14 residues.